This T cell receptor beta chain was recorded in a study of response to subunit inactivated influenza vaccine. Study-wide results and limits: Authors suggested that a seasonal influenza vaccination recruits few new T cells each time.

TCRdb recomputed calls from the RT-PCR reads with MiXCR, one row per CDR3 protein. The data show over 150,000 distinct CDR3 sequences, with about 10% seen just once and around 40% held by the top ten. The CDR3 loop spans 16 amino acids. V gave up 0 bases and J gave up 9 bases, with 18 bases separating them. Germline V gene sequence: CDR1 SGHTA, CDR2 FQGNSA. Many counts were recorded for this clonotype. Its antigen is not known. This receptor was identified in a man between 50 and 69 years old who received an inactivated influenza vaccine. Sample: CD8+ T cells sorted from PBMCs, taken approximately 25 months after vaccination. The chain links TRBV7-2 to TRBJ2-1, with a weak D call TRBD2 (5 bases). The CDR3 region is CASSLARRVYKGEQFF. CDR3 DNA sequence: TGTGCCAGCAGCTTAGCGCGGCGGGTGTACAAAGGTGAGCAGTTCTTC.